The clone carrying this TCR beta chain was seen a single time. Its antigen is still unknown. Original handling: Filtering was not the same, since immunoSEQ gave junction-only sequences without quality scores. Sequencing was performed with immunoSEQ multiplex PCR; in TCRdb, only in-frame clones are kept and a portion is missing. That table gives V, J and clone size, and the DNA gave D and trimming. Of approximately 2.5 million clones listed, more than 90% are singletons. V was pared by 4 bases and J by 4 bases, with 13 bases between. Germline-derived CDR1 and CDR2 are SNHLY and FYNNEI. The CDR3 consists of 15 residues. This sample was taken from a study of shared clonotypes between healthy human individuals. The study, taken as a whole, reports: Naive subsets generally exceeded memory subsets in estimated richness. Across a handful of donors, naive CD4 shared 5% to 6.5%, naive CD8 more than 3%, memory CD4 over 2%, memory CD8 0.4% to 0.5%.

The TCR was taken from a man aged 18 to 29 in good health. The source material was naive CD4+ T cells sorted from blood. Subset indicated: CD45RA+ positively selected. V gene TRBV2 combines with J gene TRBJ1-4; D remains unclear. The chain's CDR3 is CASSVTGILNEKLFF. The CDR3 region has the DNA TGTGCCAGCAGTGTAACGGGAATCCTTAATGAAAAACTGTTTTTT.